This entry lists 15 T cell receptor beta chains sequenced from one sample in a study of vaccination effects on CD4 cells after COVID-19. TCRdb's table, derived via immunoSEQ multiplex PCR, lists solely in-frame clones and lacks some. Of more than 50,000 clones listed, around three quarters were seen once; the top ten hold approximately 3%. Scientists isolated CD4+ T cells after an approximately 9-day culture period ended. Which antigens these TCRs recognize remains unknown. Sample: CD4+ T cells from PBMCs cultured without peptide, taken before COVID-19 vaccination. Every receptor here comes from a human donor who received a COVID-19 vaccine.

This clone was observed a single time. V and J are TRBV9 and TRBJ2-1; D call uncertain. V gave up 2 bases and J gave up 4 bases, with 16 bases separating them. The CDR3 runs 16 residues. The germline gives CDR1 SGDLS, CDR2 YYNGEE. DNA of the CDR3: TGTGCCAGCAGCGTGTTGTCCTATCAACAATACAATGAGCAGTTCTTC. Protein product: CASSVLSYQQYNEQFF. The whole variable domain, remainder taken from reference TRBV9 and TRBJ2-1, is DSGVTQTPKHLITATGQRVTLRCSPRSGDLSVYWYQQSLDQGLQFLIQYYNGEERAKGNILERFSAQQFPDLHSELNLSSLELGDSALYFCASSVLSYQQYNEQFFGPGTRLTVL.

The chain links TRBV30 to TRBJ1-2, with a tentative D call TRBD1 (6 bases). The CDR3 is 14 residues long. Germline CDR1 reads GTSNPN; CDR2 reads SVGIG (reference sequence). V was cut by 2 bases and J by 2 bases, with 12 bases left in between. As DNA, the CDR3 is TGTGCCTGGAGTCCAGGGGAGTTGAACTATGGCTACACCTTC. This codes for CAWSPGELNYGYTF.

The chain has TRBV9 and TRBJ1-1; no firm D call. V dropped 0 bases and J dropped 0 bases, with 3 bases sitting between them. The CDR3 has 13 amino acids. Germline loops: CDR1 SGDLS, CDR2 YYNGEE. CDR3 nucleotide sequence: TGTGCCAGCAGCGTAGCCTTGAACACTGAAGCTTTCTTT. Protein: CASSVALNTEAFF.

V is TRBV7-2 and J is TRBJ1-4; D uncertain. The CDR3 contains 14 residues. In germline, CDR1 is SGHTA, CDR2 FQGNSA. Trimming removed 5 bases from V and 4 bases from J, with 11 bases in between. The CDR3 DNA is TGTGCCAGCAGCGAAGGGCGCAGTAATGAAAAACTGTTTTTT. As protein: CASSEGRSNEKLFF.

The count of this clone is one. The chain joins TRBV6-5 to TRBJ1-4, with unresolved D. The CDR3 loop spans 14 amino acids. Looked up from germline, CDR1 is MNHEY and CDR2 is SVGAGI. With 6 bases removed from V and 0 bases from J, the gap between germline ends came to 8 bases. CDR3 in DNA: TGTGCCAGCAGCAGGACGGCAACTAATGAAAAACTGTTTTTT. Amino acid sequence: CASSRTATNEKLFF.

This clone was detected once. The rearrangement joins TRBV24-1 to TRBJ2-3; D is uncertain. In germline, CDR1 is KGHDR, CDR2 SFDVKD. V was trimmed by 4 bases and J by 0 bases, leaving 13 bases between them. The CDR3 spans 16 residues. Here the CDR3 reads CATSDAGPTSTDTQYF. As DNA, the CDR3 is TGTGCCACCAGTGACGCAGGACCTACTAGCACAGATACGCAGTATTTT.

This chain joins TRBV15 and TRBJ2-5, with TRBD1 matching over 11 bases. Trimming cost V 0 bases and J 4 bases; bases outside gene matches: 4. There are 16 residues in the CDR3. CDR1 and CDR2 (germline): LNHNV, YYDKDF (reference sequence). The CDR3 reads CATSRERTGGVETQYF. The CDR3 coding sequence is TGTGCCACCAGCAGAGAGAGGACAGGGGGCGTAGAGACCCAGTACTTC.

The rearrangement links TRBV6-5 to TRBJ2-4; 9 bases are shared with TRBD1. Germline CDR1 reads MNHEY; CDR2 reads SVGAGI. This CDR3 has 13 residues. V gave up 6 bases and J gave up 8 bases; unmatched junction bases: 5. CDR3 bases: TGTGCCAGCAGAACAGGGGGCTCGGACATTCAGTACTTC. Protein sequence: CASRTGGSDIQYF.

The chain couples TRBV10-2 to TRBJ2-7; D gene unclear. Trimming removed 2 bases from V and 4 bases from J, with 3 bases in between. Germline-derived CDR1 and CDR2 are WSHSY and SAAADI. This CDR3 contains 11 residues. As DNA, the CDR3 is TGCGCCAGCAGTGAGGCTTACGAGCAGTACGTC. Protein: CASSEAYEQYV.

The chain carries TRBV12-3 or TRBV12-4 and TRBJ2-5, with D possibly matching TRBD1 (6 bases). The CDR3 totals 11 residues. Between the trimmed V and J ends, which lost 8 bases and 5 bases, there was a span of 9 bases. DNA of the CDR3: TGTGCCAGCGAGCAGGGGGAGACCCAGTACTTC. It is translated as CASEQGETQYF.

DNA of the CDR3: TGTGCCACCAGTGATTGGGCAGGGGGATCGATCAATGAGCAGTTCTTC. It specifies CATSDWAGGSINEQFF. This chain connects TRBV24-1 to TRBJ2-1; TRBD1 agrees at 7 bases. CDR3 length: 16 residues. V was pared by 2 bases and J by 6 bases, with 9 bases of the junction left unmatched. Per the germline V gene, CDR1 is KGHDR and CDR2 is SFDVKD.

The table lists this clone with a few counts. CDR3 nucleotides: TGTGCCACCAGTGATACGAGACAGGGGAGTGGCTATGGCTACACCTTC. Its protein is CATSDTRQGSGYGYTF. This chain connects TRBV24-1 to TRBJ1-2, with 8 positions matching TRBD1. Germline V gives CDR1 KGHDR, CDR2 SFDVKD. The CDR3 sequence is 16 residues long. J was trimmed by 4 bases and V by 3 bases; bases with no gene match: 9.

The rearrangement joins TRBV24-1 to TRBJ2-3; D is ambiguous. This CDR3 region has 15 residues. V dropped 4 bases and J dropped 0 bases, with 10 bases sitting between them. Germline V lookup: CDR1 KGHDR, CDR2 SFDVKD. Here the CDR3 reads CATSELGPSTDTQYF. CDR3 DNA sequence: TGTGCCACCAGTGAACTCGGACCCAGCACAGATACGCAGTATTTT.

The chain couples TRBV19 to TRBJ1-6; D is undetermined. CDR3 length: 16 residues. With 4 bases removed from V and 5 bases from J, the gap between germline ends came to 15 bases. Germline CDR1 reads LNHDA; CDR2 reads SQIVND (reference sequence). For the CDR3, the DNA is TGTGCCAGTAGTAACGAGACCATGAGGAATAATTCACCCCTCCACTTT. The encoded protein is CASSNETMRNNSPLHF. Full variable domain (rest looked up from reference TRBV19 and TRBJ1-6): DGGITQSPKYLFRKEGQNVTLSCEQNLNHDAMYWYRQDPGQGLRLIYYSQIVNDFQKGDIAEGYSVSREKKESFPLTVTSAQKNPTAFYLCASSNETMRNNSPLHFGNGTRLTVT.

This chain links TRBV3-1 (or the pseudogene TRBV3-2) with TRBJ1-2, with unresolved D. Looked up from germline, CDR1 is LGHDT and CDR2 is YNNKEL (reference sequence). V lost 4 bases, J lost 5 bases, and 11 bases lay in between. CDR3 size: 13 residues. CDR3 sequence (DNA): TGTGCCAGCAGCCTAGGCCATTCTTATGGCTACACCTTC. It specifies CASSLGHSYGYTF.